Reported below is one T cell receptor beta chain. This sample is part of a study of control samples from healthy donors and cancer patients. Assay: immunoSEQ multiplex PCR; the TCRdb copy retains only in-frame clones and omits some. There are roughly 130,000 clones in the sample; 88% occur only once, and roughly 9% lies in the top ten. The receptor was isolated from a woman aged 25-40 years in good health. The sequencing sample was made of blood.

For the CDR3, the DNA is TGTGCCAGCAGTGAAAATCCTGGGCAGGCTAATGAAAAACTGTTTTTT. Protein product: CASSENPGQANEKLFF. The rearrangement joins TRBV6-1 to TRBJ1-4, with D unresolved. In germline, CDR1 is MNHNS, CDR2 SASEGT. The CDR3 has 16 residues. V was shortened by 2 bases and J by 3 bases, with 13 bases between the two germline ends.